Shown below are 30 T cell receptor beta chains from a single sample sequenced in a study of blood T cell repertoires in COVID-19. The method was immunoSEQ multiplex PCR; TCRdb's version includes in-frame clones alone and lacks a portion of them. Among approximately 460,000 clones listed, approximately 89% were seen once. The sequenced sample consisted of peripheral blood. The receptors stem from a man aged 18 to 29 with COVID-19, enrolled during active disease.

The chain combines TRBV12-5 with TRBJ1-4; perhaps TRBD1 as D (6 bases). Germline V lookup: CDR1 LGHNT, CDR2 FRNRAP. The CDR3 loop spans 14 amino acids. V was pared by 5 bases and J by 6 bases, with 13 bases between. In DNA, the CDR3 is TGTGCTAGTGGTGGGGACAAATCCCATGAAAAACTGTTTTTT. Translating it yields CASGGDKSHEKLFF.

The V call is TRBV2, the J call TRBJ2-2, with TRBD1 matching over 8 bases. This CDR3 contains 17 residues. Looked up from germline, CDR1 is SNHLY and CDR2 is FYNNEI. V shed 2 bases and J 0 bases; nucleotides not matched to a gene: 5. The CDR3 sequence: CASSERQGASNTGELFF. For the CDR3, the DNA is TGTGCCAGCAGTGAAAGGCAGGGGGCTTCGAACACCGGGGAGCTGTTTTTT.

This chain links TRBV10-3 with TRBJ1-2, with a tentative D call TRBD1 (5 bases). Germline V gene sequence: CDR1 ENHRY, CDR2 SYGVKD. Trimming left V 3 bases short and J 8 bases short, with 10 bases between. The CDR3 runs to 12 residues. The CDR3 protein is CAISEWGDGYTF. In DNA, the CDR3 is TGTGCCATCAGTGAATGGGGCGACGGCTACACCTTC.

The chain links TRBV7-3 to TRBJ2-6; 8 bases align to TRBD1. CDR3 length: 16 amino acids. Germline CDR1 is SGHTA and CDR2 is FQGTGA. J was trimmed by 2 bases and V by 5 bases; bases with no gene match: 5. CDR3 region: CASSPDRGAGANVLTF. Written as DNA, the CDR3 is TGTGCCAGCAGCCCCGACAGGGGTGCTGGGGCCAACGTCCTGACTTTC. Based on the CDR3 plus reference TRBV7-3 and TRBJ2-6, the full variable domain is GAGVSQTPSNKVTEKGKYVELRCDPISGHTALYWYRQSLGQGPEFLIYFQGTGAADDSGLPNDRFFAVRPEGSVSTLKIQRTERGDSAVYLCASSPDRGAGANVLTFGAGSRLTVL.

The V gene is TRBV5-1, the J gene TRBJ1-1; no reliable D call. Trimming removed 0 bases at V and 5 bases at J, with 8 bases between. Germline loops: CDR1 SGHRS, CDR2 YFSETQ. The length of the CDR3 is 13 residues. The CDR3 here is CASSLDRGTEAFF. CDR3 in DNA: TGCGCCAGCAGCTTGGATCGGGGTACTGAAGCTTTCTTT.

This chain uses TRBV2 with TRBJ1-2, with 9 bases lining up with TRBD1. CDR3 length equals 13 residues. Germline lookup yields CDR1 SNHLY and CDR2 FYNNEI. After removal of 4 bases from V and 5 bases from J, the junction contained 2 bases not matched to a gene. Written as DNA, the CDR3 is TGTGCCAGCAGTGGGGGACAGGGTTATGGCTACACCTTC. Its translation is CASSGGQGYGYTF.

This chain joins TRBV5-5 and TRBJ1-1, with unresolved D. The CDR3 loop spans 14 amino acids. CDR1 and CDR2 from the germline V gene are SGHKS and YYEKEE (reference sequence). Trimming took off 1 base at V and 3 bases at J, with 10 bases between the two ends. The DNA for the CDR3 is TGTGCCAGCAGCTTGACCCCCCGGGACACTGAAGCTTTCTTT. Translation gives CASSLTPRDTEAFF.

The chain carries TRBV29-1 and TRBJ1-4, with TRBD1 matching over 8 bases. CDR1 is SQVTM, CDR2 ANQGSEA, per germline. This CDR3 region has 13 residues. V shed 7 bases, J shed 5 bases, and the junction held 6 bases outside the gene matches. CDR3 region: CSGQGASNEKLFF. In DNA form, the CDR3 reads TGCAGCGGGCAGGGGGCGTCGAATGAAAAACTGTTTTTT. The complete variable domain, with remaining parts taken from reference TRBV29-1 and TRBJ1-4, reads SAVISQKPSRDICQRGTSLTIQCQVDSQVTMMFWYRQQPGQSLTLIATANQGSEATYESGFVIDKFPISRPNLTFSTLTVSNMSPEDSSIYLCSGQGASNEKLFFGSGTQLSVL.

The chain has TRBV5-4 and TRBJ2-3; 7 nucleotides match TRBD2. Trimming took 4 bases from V and 9 from J; bases not matched to a gene: 5. Germline-derived CDR1 and CDR2 are SGHNT and YYREEE (reference sequence). This CDR3 is built from 12 residues. The CDR3 DNA sequence: TGTGCCAGCAGCCCGAGGGAGGGCACGCAGTATTTT. This gives the protein CASSPREGTQYF. The entire variable domain, with the rest obtained from reference TRBV5-4 and TRBJ2-3, is as follows: ETGVTQSPTHLIKTRGQQVTLRCSSQSGHNTVSWYQQALGQGPQFIFQYYREEENGRGNFPPRFSGLQFPNYSSELNVNALELDDSALYLCASSPREGTQYFGPGTRLTVL.

This clone has just one count. The chain carries TRBV19 and TRBJ2-1; weak D call: TRBD2 (6 bases). The germline V and J ends were trimmed by 7 bases and 4 bases, with 20 bases remaining between them. This CDR3 has 16 amino acids. CDR1 and CDR2 from the germline V gene are LNHDA and SQIVND (reference sequence). The CDR3, as DNA: TGTGCCAGTACCCCCCGCAGTCGAGGGACTTACAATGAGCAGTTCTTC. Its translation: CASTPRSRGTYNEQFF.

The V and J genes are TRBV2 and TRBJ2-3; 8 bases line up with TRBD2. The CDR3 sequence is 15 residues long. The junction had 4 bases not matched to a gene; V was cut back by 3 bases and J by 2 bases. Germline V gene sequence: CDR1 SNHLY, CDR2 FYNNEI. The CDR3 region is CASSETGGHTDTQYF. The CDR3 DNA reads as TGTGCCAGCAGTGAGACGGGGGGGCACACAGATACGCAGTATTTT.

This clone was counted once. The chain links TRBV2 to TRBJ2-1, with D perhaps matching TRBD1 (6 bases). Per the germline V gene, CDR1 is SNHLY and CDR2 is FYNNEI. The CDR3 spans 14 residues. Trimming took 6 bases from V and 4 from J, leaving 13 bases between them. The CDR3, as DNA: TGTGCCAGCAGGCCGAACAGGGTTTACAATGAGCAGTTCTTC. It codes for CASRPNRVYNEQFF.

The V call is TRBV5-1, the J call TRBJ2-3; D is perhaps TRBD2 (7 bases). The CDR3 is 15 residues long. V lost 0 bases to trimming and J lost 6 bases, with 14 bases between them. CDR1 is SGHRS, CDR2 YFSETQ, per germline. The CDR3 here is CASSLVSAGADTQYF. The CDR3 DNA follows: TGCGCCAGCAGCTTGGTCTCGGCGGGGGCCGATACGCAGTATTTT.

The table lists this clone with a few counts. The chain is built from TRBV12-3 or TRBV12-4 and TRBJ1-1; D is ambiguous. CDR3 length equals 13 residues. V was cut by 5 bases and J by 4 bases, with 11 bases left in between. The DNA of the CDR3 is TGTGCCAGCAGTCAAAGAGGTGGCACTGAAGCTTTCTTT. Translated: CASSQRGGTEAFF.

About this clone itself: This CDR3 is also generated by other DNA sequences in the sample. The rearrangement joins TRBV20-1 to TRBJ2-7; TRBD2 might be the D (5 bases). This CDR3 spans 11 amino acids. V lost 2 bases and J 5 bases, leaving 7 bases between the germline ends. Germline V gene lookup returns CDR1 DFQATT and CDR2 SNEGSKA (reference sequence). The CDR3 spells CSARSGHEQYF. In DNA form, the CDR3 reads TGCAGTGCTAGAAGCGGCCACGAGCAGTACTTC.

V is TRBV27 and J is TRBJ2-1; D is unclear. Germline assignment: CDR1 MNHEY and CDR2 SMNVEV (reference sequence). V lost 4 bases to trimming and J lost 5 bases, with 9 bases between them. The CDR3 is made up of 13 amino acids. CDR3 loop: CASSYSPNNEQFF. CDR3 in DNA: TGTGCCAGCAGTTATAGTCCTAACAATGAGCAGTTCTTC.

The chain couples TRBV11-3 to TRBJ2-1, with 7 bases fitting TRBD2. V lost 5 bases to trimming and J lost 6 bases; unmatched junction nucleotides: 4. CDR1 SGHNT and CDR2 YENEEA come from the germline V gene. The CDR3 consists of 13 residues. The CDR3 protein is CASSVGTTNEQFF. The CDR3 DNA reads as TGTGCCAGCAGCGTCGGGACTACCAATGAGCAGTTCTTC.

The genes are TRBV2 and TRBJ2-7, with 10 positions matching TRBD1. Losses at the gene ends were 3 bases for V and 6 bases for J; bases not matched to a gene: 5. The CDR3 has 14 amino acids. CDR1 SNHLY and CDR2 FYNNEI come from the germline V gene. The CDR3 here is CASSEGQGRGEQYF. In DNA form, the CDR3 reads TGTGCCAGCAGTGAGGGACAGGGGAGAGGCGAGCAGTACTTC.

J is TRBJ2-7 and V is TRBV5-6, with TRBD1 matching 7 bases. After removal of 7 bases from V and 3 bases from J, the junction contained 10 bases not matched to a gene. Germline lookup yields CDR1 SGHDT and CDR2 YYEEEE. The CDR3 extends over 14 amino acids. The CDR3 protein is CASRSQDRFYEQYF. As DNA, the CDR3 is TGTGCCAGCCGCTCGCAGGACAGGTTCTACGAGCAGTACTTC.

This rearrangement joins TRBV12-5 to TRBJ2-6; D remains unclear. There are 13 residues in the CDR3. Trimming shortened V by 7 bases and J by 0 bases, and 4 bases separated the two germline ends. The germline V gene encodes CDR1 LGHNT and CDR2 FRNRAP. The CDR3 nucleotides are TGTGCTAGTGCTTACTCTGGGGCCAACGTCCTGACTTTC. Protein product: CASAYSGANVLTF. Supplemented by reference TRBV12-5 and TRBJ2-6, the full variable domain reads DARVTQTPRHKVTEMGQEVTMRCQPILGHNTVFWYRQTMMQGLELLAYFRNRAPLDDSGMPKDRFSAEMPDATLATLKIQPSEPRDSAVYFCASAYSGANVLTFGAGSRLTVL.

The chain has TRBV2 and TRBJ2-3, with TRBD2 matching 14 bases. Germline CDR1 and CDR2: SNHLY and FYNNEI. This CDR3 has 15 amino acids. J gave up 8 bases and V 5 bases, and 6 bases lay outside the gene matches. The CDR3 protein is CASSPGLAGGRTQYF. For the CDR3, the DNA is TGTGCCAGCAGTCCCGGACTAGCGGGAGGCCGTACGCAGTATTTT.

The table lists this clone with a few counts. This chain links TRBV11-2 with TRBJ2-4, with 8 nucleotides matching TRBD1. Germline V CDR1 and CDR2: SGHAT, FQNNGV. The CDR3 runs to 17 residues. Losses at the gene ends were 4 bases for V and 4 bases for J; bases not matched to a gene: 12. CDR3 DNA sequence: TGTGCCAGCAGCTCAATGAAGGCCGACAGGGGTAAAAACATTCAGTACTTC. It translates to CASSSMKADRGKNIQYF.

V usage is TRBV19 and J usage is TRBJ1-2, with D hard to call. The CDR3 covers 12 residues. Trimming shortened V by 6 bases and J by 8 bases, and 13 bases separated the two germline ends. Per the germline V gene, CDR1 is LNHDA and CDR2 is SQIVND (reference sequence). The CDR3 DNA sequence: TGTGCCAGTAGCGGTCGGGGTAAGGGCTACACCTTC. It encodes CASSGRGKGYTF.

The CDR3 sequence: CASSEVRTGAEKLFF. The DNA of the CDR3 is TGTGCCAGCAGTGAAGTGCGGACAGGGGCTGAAAAACTGTTTTTT. J is TRBJ1-4 and V is TRBV2, with 9 bases matching TRBD1. The V segment lost 1 base and the J segment 7 bases; nucleotides outside the gene matches: 4. This CDR3 has 15 residues. The germline gives CDR1 SNHLY, CDR2 FYNNEI.

The chain joins TRBV15 to TRBJ2-5; D perhaps matches TRBD1 (8 bases). Looked up from germline, CDR1 is LNHNV and CDR2 is YYDKDF (reference sequence). V gave up 5 bases and J gave up 6 bases, with 22 bases separating them. CDR3 length: 16 amino acids. The DNA of the CDR3 is TGTGCCACCAGCGGGGGACTGACAGGGGAGGGGCAGACCCAGTACTTC. Residues: CATSGGLTGEGQTQYF.

This clone was seen a single time. The gene calls are TRBV3-1 (or the pseudogene TRBV3-2) and TRBJ1-2, with D possibly matching TRBD1 (5 bases). The CDR3 is 15 residues long. CDR1 is LGHDT and CDR2 is YNNKEL in the germline V gene (reference sequence). Deletions cut 0 bases from V and 6 bases from J, with 14 bases between. CDR3 bases: TGTGCCAGCAGCCAAGAAGGTGAAGCAGGGAATGGCTACACCTTC. This encodes CASSQEGEAGNGYTF.

V is TRBV24-1 and J is TRBJ1-5; 8 nucleotides align to TRBD1. Per the germline V gene, CDR1 is KGHDR and CDR2 is SFDVKD. With 3 bases clipped from V and 4 bases from J, the junction kept 4 bases outside the gene matches. The CDR3 is 15 amino acids. The CDR3 sequence is CATSDRTGPNQPQHF. The CDR3 nucleotides are TGTGCCACCAGTGATAGGACAGGGCCAAATCAGCCCCAGCATTTT.

As concerns this clone: A much larger clone differs by one base, so this may be a read error. The chain recombines TRBV27 with TRBJ2-7; TRBD2 aligns across 12 bases. With V trimmed by 5 bases and J by 4 bases, 3 bases remained unmatched. This CDR3 is 14 amino acids long. From germline, CDR1 is MNHEY and CDR2 SMNVEV (reference sequence). Here the CDR3 reads CASSTTSGSYEQYF. The CDR3, as DNA: TGTGCCAGCAGTACGACTAGCGGGAGTTACGAGCAGTACTTC.

The chain has TRBV5-4 and TRBJ2-5, with 8 bases fitting TRBD1. Looked up from germline, CDR1 is SGHNT and CDR2 is YYREEE (reference sequence). The junction had 1 base not matched to a gene; V was cut back by 0 bases and J by 3 bases. This CDR3 comprises 14 residues. For the CDR3, the DNA is TGTGCCAGCAGCTTGGGGACAGGGAAAGAGACCCAGTACTTC. It translates to CASSLGTGKETQYF.

The chain carries TRBV5-1 and TRBJ1-2; 11 bases map to TRBD1. V was pared by 3 bases and J by 8 bases, with 6 bases of the junction left unmatched. Germline V gene data show CDR1 as SGHRS and CDR2 as YFSETQ. This CDR3 is 14 amino acids long. The CDR3 DNA sequence: TGCGCCAGCAGCTCGGGACAGGGGGTACGAGGCTACACCTTC. Its translation is CASSSGQGVRGYTF.